This T cell receptor beta chain is from a study of cytomegalovirus exposure and HLA in healthy donors. Points from the study as a whole: Later analysis showed TCR association rates varying by HLA locus, highest for DRB1 and lowest for HLA-C. A few chains linked to CMV were shown in vitro to be specific for CMV antigens. An ancestry cluster, one associated with Asian ancestry, reportedly showed fewer N-insertions than the roughly 610-donor mean in a later analysis.

PCR amplification relied on 60 Vbeta primers (plus 13 Jbeta primers). TCRdb's table, derived via immunoSEQ multiplex PCR, lists solely in-frame clones and lacks some. The data contain 60,000 or so clones, roughly 90% of them singletons. Germline loops: CDR1 ENHRY, CDR2 SYGVKD. This CDR3 spans 17 amino acids. With respect to this clone: What it recognizes is unknown.

The chain combines TRBV10-3 with TRBJ2-5, with a weak D call TRBD2 (6 bases). The J call is in doubt because the DNA end fits TRBJ2-7 better. The source is a young man in good health and CMV-seropositive. Sequenced input: PBMCs. This chain's CDR3 is CAISDKRTTWGPYEQYF. For the CDR3, the DNA is TGTGCCATCAGTGACAAGAGGACTACTTGGGGCCCATACGAGCAGTACTTC.